This T cell receptor beta chain was identified during a study of post-analysis software for immune sequencing data. Overall study results and limits: About five TRBV segments, including TRBV5-6, TRBV5-1 and TRBV20-1, were more frequent in patients than controls.

This clonotype showed up just a few times. Its antigen is undetermined. The CDR3 is 13 residues long. With 3 bases removed from V and 2 bases from J, the gap between germline ends came to 5 bases. Germline V gives CDR1 MNHEY, CDR2 SMNVEV (reference sequence). TCR beta libraries were prepared from cDNA with unique molecular identifiers. MiXCR was run by TCRdb on the PCR reads, yielding one entry per CDR3 protein. The table records hundreds of thousands of distinct CDR3 sequences, roughly 27% of them present only once. Sequencing was carried out using blood. The sequence derives from a girl aged 10 to 17 with multiple sclerosis. This rearrangement joins TRBV27 to TRBJ2-1; D is uncertain. The DNA of the CDR3 is TGTGCCAGCAGTTTCGCTCCCTACAATGAGCAGTTCTTC. It encodes CASSFAPYNEQFF.